These T cell receptor beta chains were read from a single sample in a study of T cells after yellow fever vaccination. TCRdb re-analysed the 5' RACE reads in MiXCR, keeping a single row per CDR3 protein. The repertoire holds 500,000 to 650,000 distinct CDR3 sequences, about 17% seen once, with roughly 17% in the top ten. This specimen consisted of PBMCs, obtained roughly 5 days after the first yellow fever vaccination. These receptors were collected from a young man who received the YFV17D yellow fever vaccine. CDR3s include the opening cysteine and the closing phenylalanine or tryptophan. A D gene is named only where the DNA matches it firmly. Only some rows state a clone size, as once, few, many or a class for expanded clones.

CDR3 protein	CDR3 DNA	D gene	V gene	clone size	J gene
CASSWDIQPQHF	TGTGCCAGCAGCTGGGACATTCAGCCCCAGCATTTT	.	TRBV7-2	many	TRBJ1-5
CASSLGVSSYEQYF	TGTGCCAGCAGCTTAGGGGTTAGCTCCTACGAGCAGTACTTC	.	TRBV7-2	many	TRBJ2-7
CASSIGRYTGELFF	TGTGCCAGTAGTATAGGGCGGTACACCGGGGAGCTGTTTTTT	.	TRBV19	.	TRBJ2-2
CASSKKSTASGGGNEQFF	TGTGCCAGCAGCAAAAAATCGACCGCTAGCGGGGGGGGCAATGAGCAGTTCTTC	.	TRBV21-1	few	TRBJ2-1
CASSREGWNTEAFF	TGTGCCAGCAGTAGAGAGGGTTGGAACACTGAAGCTTTCTTT	.	TRBV6-1	.	TRBJ1-1
CATSDPKLTGSSYNEQFF	TGTGCCACCAGTGATCCAAAACTAACAGGGAGCTCCTACAATGAGCAGTTCTTC	.	TRBV24-1	few	TRBJ2-1
CASSRGQFQIQPQHF	TGTGCCAGCAGCAGAGGGCAGTTCCAAATTCAGCCCCAGCATTTT	.	TRBV21-1	.	TRBJ1-5
CASSDAGRGQAFF	TGTGCCAGCAGTGATGCCGGCAGGGGGCAAGCTTTCTTT	TRBD1	TRBV2	few	TRBJ1-1
CASSYAGRLNTEAFF	TGCGCCAGCAGCTATGCCGGCAGATTGAACACTGAAGCTTTCTTT	.	TRBV5-1	few	TRBJ1-1
CASSITTGGTEAFF	TGCGCCAGCAGCATAACGACAGGGGGCACTGAAGCTTTCTTT	TRBD1	TRBV5-1	.	TRBJ1-1
CASSYSSGRRNYGYTF	TGTGCCAGCAGTTACTCGAGTGGACGCAGGAACTATGGCTACACCTTC	.	TRBV6-5	.	TRBJ1-2
CASSERASWGNEQFF	TGTGCCAGCAGTGAACGGGCTAGTTGGGGGAATGAGCAGTTCTTC	.	TRBV25-1	many	TRBJ2-1
CASSWRTVEETQYF	TGTGCCAGCAGTTGGAGGACAGTGGAAGAGACCCAGTACTTC	.	TRBV12-3/TRBV12-4	few	TRBJ2-5
CATSDGALPYEQYF	TGTGCCACCAGTGATGGGGCGCTCCCATACGAGCAGTACTTC	.	TRBV24-1	few	TRBJ2-7
CASRAGGLNTEAFF	TGTGCCAGCAGAGCCGGAGGCCTGAACACTGAAGCTTTCTTT	.	TRBV28	few	TRBJ1-1
CASSPSPSIGANVLTF	TGTGCCAGCAGCCCCAGCCCAAGCATCGGGGCCAACGTCCTGACTTTC	.	TRBV7-3	.	TRBJ2-6
CATSPGGGPGSGANVLTF	TGTGCCACCAGCCCCGGGGGAGGGCCTGGCTCTGGGGCCAACGTCCTGACTTTC	TRBD2	TRBV24-1	.	TRBJ2-6
CASSYSRAPLGEQFF	TGTGCCAGCAGTTACTCTCGGGCTCCGTTGGGTGAGCAGTTCTTC	.	TRBV6-2/TRBV6-3	few	TRBJ2-1
CVSRHHRGPVRETQYF	TGCGTCAGCAGGCACCACAGGGGCCCTGTTCGAGAGACCCAGTACTTC	TRBD1	TRBV23-1	.	TRBJ2-5
CASRRDRGNSPLHF	TGTGCCAGCAGAAGGGACAGGGGAAATTCACCCCTCCACTTT	TRBD1	TRBV12-3/TRBV12-4	.	TRBJ1-6
CASRNYGYTF	TGTGCCAGTAGGAACTATGGCTACACCTTC	.	TRBV6-2/TRBV6-3	few	TRBJ1-2
CASSSGALFLNSPLHF	TGTGCCAGCAGTTCCGGGGCGCTATTTTTGAATTCACCCCTCCACTTT	.	TRBV27	.	TRBJ1-6
CASSYVWAESTDTQYF	TGTGCCAGCAGTTACGTGTGGGCAGAGAGCACAGATACGCAGTATTTT	.	TRBV6-2/TRBV6-3	.	TRBJ2-3
CASSTGLAAEYF	TGTGCCAGCAGTACAGGACTAGCCGCTGAGTACTTC	TRBD2	TRBV12-3/TRBV12-4	.	TRBJ2-5
CASSVAHDTQYF	TGTGCCAGCAGCGTAGCGCACGATACGCAGTATTTT	.	TRBV9	.	TRBJ2-3
CASTATGGLSPLHF	TGTGCCAGCACCGCGACTGGGGGTCTTTCACCCCTCCACTTT	.	TRBV5-8	.	TRBJ1-6
CASSRLWGAQETQYF	TGTGCCAGCAGCCGGTTATGGGGCGCGCAAGAGACCCAGTACTTC	.	TRBV3-1	.	TRBJ2-5
CASSRDSNTEAFF	TGTGCCAGCAGCCGCGACAGTAACACTGAAGCTTTCTTT	.	TRBV6-1	.	TRBJ1-1
CASSLDRGPGELFF	TGTGCCAGCAGTCTGGACAGGGGCCCCGGGGAGCTGTTTTTT	TRBD1	TRBV12-3/TRBV12-4	few	TRBJ2-2
CASSLRISGANVLTF	TGTGCCAGCAGCTTGAGGATCTCTGGGGCCAACGTCCTGACTTTC	.	TRBV5-4	.	TRBJ2-6
CASRLGGETQYF	TGTGCCAGCAGGCTAGGCGGGGAGACCCAGTACTTC	.	TRBV12-3/TRBV12-4	many	TRBJ2-5
CSVDDISGIPYNEQFF	TGCAGCGTTGACGATATTAGCGGAATCCCCTACAATGAGCAGTTCTTC	.	TRBV29-1	.	TRBJ2-1
CSARRGASYYEQYF	TGCAGTGCTAGGAGGGGGGCCTCCTACTACGAGCAGTACTTC	.	TRBV20-1	few	TRBJ2-7
CASSQDHSGGKADTQYF	TGCGCCAGCAGCCAAGATCACAGCGGGGGGAAGGCAGATACGCAGTATTTT	TRBD2	TRBV4-3	few	TRBJ2-3
CSASFGGSGNTIYF	TGCAGTGCTAGTTTCGGAGGCTCTGGAAACACCATATATTTT	.	TRBV20-1	.	TRBJ1-3
CASSLGENNEQFF	TGTGCCAGCAGCTTAGGTGAAAACAATGAGCAGTTCTTC	.	TRBV7-6	.	TRBJ2-1
CASRQPWGSGELFF	TGTGCCAGCAGACAGCCCTGGGGTTCCGGGGAGCTGTTTTTT	.	TRBV27	.	TRBJ2-2
CASGVGATSYEQYF	TGTGCCAGCGGAGTGGGCGCAACTTCCTACGAGCAGTACTTC	.	TRBV11-2	.	TRBJ2-7
CASSLEKWRGADGYTF	TGTGCCAGCAGCTTAGAGAAGTGGCGAGGGGCGGATGGCTACACCTTC	.	TRBV11-2	few	TRBJ1-2
CSARPTGGLAYEQYF	TGCAGTGCTAGACCTACAGGGGGCCTCGCCTACGAGCAGTACTTC	TRBD1	TRBV20-1	.	TRBJ2-7
CASSFGSTNQPQHF	TGTGCCAGCAGCTTCGGGTCGACTAATCAGCCCCAGCATTTT	.	TRBV7-2	.	TRBJ1-5
CAWSRGETFTDTQYF	TGTGCCTGGAGTCGGGGCGAAACTTTCACAGATACGCAGTATTTT	.	TRBV30	.	TRBJ2-3
CASSRGTSGQETQYF	TGTGCCAGCAGTCGGGGGACTAGCGGGCAAGAGACCCAGTACTTC	TRBD2	TRBV6-2/TRBV6-3	few	TRBJ2-5
CSARPRQALQETQYF	TGCAGTGCTAGACCCCGCCAAGCCCTACAAGAGACCCAGTACTTC	.	TRBV20-1	.	TRBJ2-5
CASSLGLTDEQYF	TGTGCCAGCAGCTTAGGACTCACTGACGAGCAGTACTTC	.	TRBV7-8	few	TRBJ2-7
CASSLGGRGDPETQYF	TGTGCCAGCAGCTTGGGAGGGCGAGGCGATCCAGAGACCCAGTACTTC	.	TRBV5-6	few	TRBJ2-5
CASSPATSVETQYF	TGTGCCAGCAGCCCTGCGACTAGTGTGGAGACCCAGTACTTC	.	TRBV5-4	few	TRBJ2-5
CASSPYPAEQFF	TGTGCCAGCAGCCCCTATCCCGCTGAGCAGTTCTTC	.	TRBV3-1	few	TRBJ2-1
CSARGPVGSYNEQFF	TGCAGTGCTAGAGGCCCGGTGGGGTCCTACAATGAGCAGTTCTTC	.	TRBV20-1	few	TRBJ2-1
CASSSSQALSGNTIYF	TGCGCCAGCAGCTCTTCACAGGCACTCTCTGGAAACACCATATATTTT	.	TRBV5-1	few	TRBJ1-3
CASSRRWVEETQYF	TGCGCCAGCAGCCGGCGCTGGGTAGAAGAGACCCAGTACTTC	.	TRBV4-3	.	TRBJ2-5
CASSLGPPNSPLHF	TGCGCCAGCAGCTTGGGGCCGCCTAATTCACCCCTCCACTTT	.	TRBV5-1	.	TRBJ1-6
CASSNRALDQPQHF	TGTGCCAGCAGCAACCGGGCCCTGGATCAGCCCCAGCATTTT	.	TRBV7-9	few	TRBJ1-5
CASRQGVFDEKLFF	TGTGCCAGCAGACAGGGGGTCTTCGATGAAAAACTGTTTTTT	TRBD1	TRBV6-1	few	TRBJ1-4
CASTPRGPNYGYTF	TGTGCCAGCACCCCGCGGGGACCTAACTATGGCTACACCTTC	.	TRBV12-3/TRBV12-4	.	TRBJ1-2
CASSLSSNYGYTF	TGTGCCAGCAGTTTGAGCTCTAACTATGGCTACACCTTC	.	TRBV12-3/TRBV12-4	many	TRBJ1-2
CASSYSEQGSSSYNSPLHF	TGTGCCAGCAGTTATTCCGAACAGGGTAGTAGCTCCTATAATTCACCCCTCCACTTT	.	TRBV6-9	.	TRBJ1-6